This record concerns one T cell receptor beta chain sequence. This entry comes from a study of T cell changes during pregnancy in multiple sclerosis. The method was immunoSEQ multiplex PCR; TCRdb's version includes in-frame clones alone and lacks a portion of them. This sample has 55,000 to 70,000 clones, with approximately 93% found just once. This material consisted of peripheral blood, taken after pregnancy. This clonotype was obtained from a female donor with multiple sclerosis, enrolled in a pregnancy study.

The CDR3, as DNA: TGTGCCAGCAGTTTTTTAGCGGGAACTATCCTAGTGGGGCAGTACTTC. Translating gives CASSFLAGTILVGQYF. The rearrangement joins TRBV27 to TRBJ2-7; 8 nucleotides line up with TRBD2. Trimming removed 3 bases from V and 9 bases from J; junction bases left unmatched: 16. Germline CDR1 and CDR2: MNHEY and SMNVEV (reference sequence). The CDR3 loop spans 16 amino acids.